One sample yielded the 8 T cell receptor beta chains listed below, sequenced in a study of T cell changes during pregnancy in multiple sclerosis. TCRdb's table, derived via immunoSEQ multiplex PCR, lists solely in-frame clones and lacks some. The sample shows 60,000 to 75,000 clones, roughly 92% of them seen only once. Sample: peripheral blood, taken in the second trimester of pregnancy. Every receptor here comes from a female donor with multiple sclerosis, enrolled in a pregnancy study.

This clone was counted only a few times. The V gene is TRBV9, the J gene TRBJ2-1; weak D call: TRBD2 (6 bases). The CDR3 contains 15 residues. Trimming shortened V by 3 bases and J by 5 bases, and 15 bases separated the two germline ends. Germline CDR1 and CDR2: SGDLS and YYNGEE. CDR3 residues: CASSGGILSDNEQFF. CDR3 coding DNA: TGTGCCAGCAGCGGCGGGATTCTCAGCGACAATGAGCAGTTCTTC.

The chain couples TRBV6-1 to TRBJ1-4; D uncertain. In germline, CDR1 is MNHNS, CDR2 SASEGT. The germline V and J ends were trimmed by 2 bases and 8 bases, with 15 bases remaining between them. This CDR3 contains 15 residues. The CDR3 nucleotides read TGTGCCAGCAGTGAAAAATTGGAGGGAGGCGAAAAACTGTTTTTT. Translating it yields CASSEKLEGGEKLFF.

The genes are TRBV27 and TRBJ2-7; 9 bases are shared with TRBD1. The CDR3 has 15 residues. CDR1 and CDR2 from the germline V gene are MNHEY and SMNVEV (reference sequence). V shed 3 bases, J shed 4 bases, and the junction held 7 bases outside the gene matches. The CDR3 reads CASSFGQGKGYEQYF. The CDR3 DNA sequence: TGTGCCAGCAGTTTCGGACAGGGGAAGGGGTACGAGCAGTACTTC.

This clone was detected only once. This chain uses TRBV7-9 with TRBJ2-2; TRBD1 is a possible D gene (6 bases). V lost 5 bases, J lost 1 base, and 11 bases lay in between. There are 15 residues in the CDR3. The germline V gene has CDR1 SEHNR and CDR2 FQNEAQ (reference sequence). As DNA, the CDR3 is TGTGCCAGCAGCATAGACAGGATGAACACCGGGGAGCTGTTTTTT. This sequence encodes CASSIDRMNTGELFF.

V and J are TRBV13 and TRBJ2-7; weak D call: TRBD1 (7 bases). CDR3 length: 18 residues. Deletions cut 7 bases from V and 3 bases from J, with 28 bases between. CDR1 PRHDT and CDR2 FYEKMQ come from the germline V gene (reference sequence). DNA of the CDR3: TGTGCCAGCACTAAAGATCGATTCCAGGGGGGTAACAACTACGAGCAGTACTTC. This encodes CASTKDRFQGGNNYEQYF.

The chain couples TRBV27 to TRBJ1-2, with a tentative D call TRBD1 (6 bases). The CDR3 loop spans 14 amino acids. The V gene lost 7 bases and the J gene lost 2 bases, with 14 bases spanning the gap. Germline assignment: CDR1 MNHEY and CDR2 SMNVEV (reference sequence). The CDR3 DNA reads TGTGCCAGCATTCATAGACAGGAGAACTATGGCTACACCTTC. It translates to CASIHRQENYGYTF.

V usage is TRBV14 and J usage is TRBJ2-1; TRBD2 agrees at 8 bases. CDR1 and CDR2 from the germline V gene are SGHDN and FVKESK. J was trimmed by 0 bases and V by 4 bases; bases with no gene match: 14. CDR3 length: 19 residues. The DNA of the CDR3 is TGTGCCAGCAGCCGACCCGGGACTAGGAGATCAAGCTCCTACAATGAGCAGTTCTTC. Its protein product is CASSRPGTRRSSSYNEQFF.

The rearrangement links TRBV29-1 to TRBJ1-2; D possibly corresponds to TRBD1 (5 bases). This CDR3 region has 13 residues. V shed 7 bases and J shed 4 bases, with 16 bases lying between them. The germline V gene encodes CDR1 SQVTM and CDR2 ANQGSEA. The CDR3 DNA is TGCAGCGCGGTGGAGGGGAGTAGCTATGGCTACACCTTC. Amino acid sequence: CSAVEGSSYGYTF.